What follows are 2 T cell receptor beta chains derived from one specimen sequenced in a study of cytomegalovirus exposure and HLA in healthy donors. Clones were sequenced by immunoSEQ multiplex PCR, and TCRdb holds only the in-frame ones, with some missing. The sample includes hundreds of thousands of clones, 80% to 90% of them seen just once. The sequencing sample was made of PBMCs. The origin of the receptors is a woman aged 18-30 years in good health and CMV-seronegative.

This chain joins TRBV2 and TRBJ2-5, with 10 bases that match TRBD1. This CDR3 is 13 amino acids long. V gave up 8 bases and J gave up 5 bases; unmatched junction bases: 5. Germline loops: CDR1 SNHLY, CDR2 FYNNEI. The CDR3 DNA reads as TGTGCCAGCGGGACAGGGGTTCCGGAGACCCAGTACTTC. It codes for CASGTGVPETQYF. Variable domain in full (rest from reference TRBV2 and TRBJ2-5): EPEVTQTPSHQVTQMGQEVILRCVPISNHLYFYWYRQILGQKVEFLVSFYNNEISEKSEIFDDQFSVERPDGSNFTLKIRSTKLEDSAMYFCASGTGVPETQYFGPGTRLLVL.

This chain links TRBV7-2 with TRBJ2-5; TRBD2 agrees at 7 bases. CDR3 length: 15 amino acids. V shed 1 base, J shed 5 bases, and the junction held 7 bases outside the gene matches. The V gene's germline CDR1 is SGHTA and CDR2 FQGNSA. CDR3 protein: CASSLGGAGEETQYF. Here the CDR3 DNA reads TGTGCCAGCAGCTTAGGGGGCGCGGGGGAGGAGACCCAGTACTTC.